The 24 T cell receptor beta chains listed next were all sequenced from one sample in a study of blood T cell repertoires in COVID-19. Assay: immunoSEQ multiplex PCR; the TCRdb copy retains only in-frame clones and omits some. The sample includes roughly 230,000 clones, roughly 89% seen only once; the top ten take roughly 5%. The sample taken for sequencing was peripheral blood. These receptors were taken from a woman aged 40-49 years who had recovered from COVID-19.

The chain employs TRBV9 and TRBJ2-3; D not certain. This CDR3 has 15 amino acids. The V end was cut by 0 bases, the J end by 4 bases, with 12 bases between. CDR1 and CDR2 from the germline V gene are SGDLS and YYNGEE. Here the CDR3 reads CASSVVSHGPDTQYF. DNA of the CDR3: TGTGCCAGCAGCGTAGTCTCTCATGGGCCAGATACGCAGTATTTT.

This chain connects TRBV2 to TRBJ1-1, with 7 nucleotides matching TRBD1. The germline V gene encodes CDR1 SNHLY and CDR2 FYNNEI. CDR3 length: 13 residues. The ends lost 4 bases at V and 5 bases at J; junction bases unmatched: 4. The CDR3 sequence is CASSGDSWTEAFF. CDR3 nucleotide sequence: TGTGCCAGCAGTGGGGACAGTTGGACTGAAGCTTTCTTT. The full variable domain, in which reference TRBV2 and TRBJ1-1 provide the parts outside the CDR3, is EPEVTQTPSHQVTQMGQEVILRCVPISNHLYFYWYRQILGQKVEFLVSFYNNEISEKSEIFDDQFSVERPDGSNFTLKIRSTKLEDSAMYFCASSGDSWTEAFFGQGTRLTVV.

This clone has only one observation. The CDR3 region has the DNA TGTGCCAGCACGCCCCAGGGGGGCAGGAACACCGGGGAGCTGTTTTTT. Translated: CASTPQGGRNTGELFF. The chain links TRBV18 to TRBJ2-2, with a possible D match to TRBD1 (7 bases). The CDR3 runs 16 residues. Germline CDR1 and CDR2: KGHSH and LQKENI. The ends were cut back, 8 bases at V and 1 base at J, with 17 bases in the middle.

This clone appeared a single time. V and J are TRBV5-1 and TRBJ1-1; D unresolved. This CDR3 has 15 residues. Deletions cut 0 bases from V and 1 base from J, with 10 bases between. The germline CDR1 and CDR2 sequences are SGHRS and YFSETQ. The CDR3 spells CASSLVSRRNTEAFF. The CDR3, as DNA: TGCGCCAGCAGCTTGGTGTCCAGAAGGAACACTGAAGCTTTCTTT.

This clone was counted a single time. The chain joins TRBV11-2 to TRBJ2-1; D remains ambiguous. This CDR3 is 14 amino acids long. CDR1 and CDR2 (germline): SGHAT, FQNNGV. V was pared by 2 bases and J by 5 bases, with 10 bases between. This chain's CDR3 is CASSLTLGDNEQFF. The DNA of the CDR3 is TGTGCCAGCAGCTTAACCCTAGGAGACAATGAGCAGTTCTTC. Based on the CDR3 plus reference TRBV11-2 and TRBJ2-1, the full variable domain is EAGVAQSPRYKIIEKRQSVAFWCNPISGHATLYWYQQILGQGPKLLIQFQNNGVVDDSQLPKDRFSAERLKGVDSTLKIQPAKLEDSAVYLCASSLTLGDNEQFFGPGTRLTVL.

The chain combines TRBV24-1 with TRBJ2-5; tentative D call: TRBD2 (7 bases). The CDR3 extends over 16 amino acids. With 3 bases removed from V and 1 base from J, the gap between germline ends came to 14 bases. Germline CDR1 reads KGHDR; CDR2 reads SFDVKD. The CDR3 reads CATSDVRGAIQETQYF. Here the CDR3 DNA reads TGTGCCACCAGTGATGTTCGGGGGGCGATCCAAGAGACCCAGTACTTC.

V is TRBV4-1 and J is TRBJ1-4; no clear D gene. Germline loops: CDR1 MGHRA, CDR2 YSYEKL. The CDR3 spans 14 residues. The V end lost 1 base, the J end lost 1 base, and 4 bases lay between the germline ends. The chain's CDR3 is CASSQGGTNEKLFF. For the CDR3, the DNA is TGCGCCAGCAGCCAAGGAGGAACTAATGAAAAACTGTTTTTT.

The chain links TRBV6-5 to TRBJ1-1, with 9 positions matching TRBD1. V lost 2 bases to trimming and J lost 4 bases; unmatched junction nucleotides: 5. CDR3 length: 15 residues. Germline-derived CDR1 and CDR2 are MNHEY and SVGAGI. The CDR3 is CASSYGGTGPTEAFF. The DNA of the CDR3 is TGTGCCAGCAGTTACGGCGGGACAGGGCCCACTGAAGCTTTCTTT.

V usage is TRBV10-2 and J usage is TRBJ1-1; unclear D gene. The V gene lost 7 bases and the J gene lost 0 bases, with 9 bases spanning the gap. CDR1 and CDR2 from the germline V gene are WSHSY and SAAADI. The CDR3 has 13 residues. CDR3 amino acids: CASNINLNTEAFF. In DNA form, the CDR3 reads TGCGCCAGCAACATTAACCTGAACACTGAAGCTTTCTTT.

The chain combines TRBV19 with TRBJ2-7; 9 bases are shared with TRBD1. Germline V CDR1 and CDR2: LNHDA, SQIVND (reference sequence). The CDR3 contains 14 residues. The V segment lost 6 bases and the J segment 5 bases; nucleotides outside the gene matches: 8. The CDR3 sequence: CASRSGTGTHEQYF. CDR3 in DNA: TGTGCCAGTAGATCCGGGACAGGGACCCACGAGCAGTACTTC. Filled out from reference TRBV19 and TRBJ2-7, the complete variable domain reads DGGITQSPKYLFRKEGQNVTLSCEQNLNHDAMYWYRQDPGQGLRLIYYSQIVNDFQKGDIAEGYSVSREKKESFPLTVTSAQKNPTAFYLCASRSGTGTHEQYFGPGTRLTVT.

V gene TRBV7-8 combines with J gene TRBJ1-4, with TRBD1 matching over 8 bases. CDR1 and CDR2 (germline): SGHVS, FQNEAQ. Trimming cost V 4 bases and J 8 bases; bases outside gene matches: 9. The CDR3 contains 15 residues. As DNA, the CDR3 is TGTGCCAGCAGCTCCGGACAGGGAGGAGGGGAAAAACTGTTTTTT. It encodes CASSSGQGGGEKLFF.

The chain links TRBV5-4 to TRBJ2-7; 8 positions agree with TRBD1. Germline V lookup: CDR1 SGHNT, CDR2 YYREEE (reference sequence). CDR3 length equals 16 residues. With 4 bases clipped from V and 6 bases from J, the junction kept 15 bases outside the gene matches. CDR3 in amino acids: CASSPAGGRSRGEQYF. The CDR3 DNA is TGTGCCAGCAGCCCCGCAGGGGGCAGGTCACGGGGCGAGCAGTACTTC.

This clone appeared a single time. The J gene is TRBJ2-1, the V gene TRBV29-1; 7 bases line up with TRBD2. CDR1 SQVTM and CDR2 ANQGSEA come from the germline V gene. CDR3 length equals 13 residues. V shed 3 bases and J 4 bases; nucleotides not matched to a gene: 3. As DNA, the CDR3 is TGCAGCGTTGATAAGCGGGGATACAATGAGCAGTTCTTC. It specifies CSVDKRGYNEQFF.

The CDR3, as DNA: TGTGCCAGCAGTTACTCGATACTAGCGGGAGAATTTTACGAGCAGTACGTC. It translates to CASSYSILAGEFYEQYV. This chain joins TRBV6-2 or TRBV6-3 and TRBJ2-7; 11 bases fit TRBD2. Germline CDR1 is MNHEY and CDR2 is SVGEGT. CDR3 length equals 17 residues. V shed 0 bases and J 4 bases; nucleotides not matched to a gene: 8.

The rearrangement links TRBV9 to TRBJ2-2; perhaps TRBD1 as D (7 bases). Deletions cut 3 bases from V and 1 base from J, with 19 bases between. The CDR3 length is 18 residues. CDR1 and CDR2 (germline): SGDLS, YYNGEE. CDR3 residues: CASSATSGGLLNTGELFF. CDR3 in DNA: TGTGCCAGCAGCGCTACGTCAGGGGGACTCTTGAACACCGGGGAGCTGTTTTTT.

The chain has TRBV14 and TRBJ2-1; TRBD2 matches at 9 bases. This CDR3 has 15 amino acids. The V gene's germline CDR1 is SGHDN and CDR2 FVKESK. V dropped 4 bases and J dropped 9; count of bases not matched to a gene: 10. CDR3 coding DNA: TGTGCCAGCAGCCTAAGCGGGAGGCCCGAGGGTGAGCAGTTCTTC. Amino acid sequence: CASSLSGRPEGEQFF.

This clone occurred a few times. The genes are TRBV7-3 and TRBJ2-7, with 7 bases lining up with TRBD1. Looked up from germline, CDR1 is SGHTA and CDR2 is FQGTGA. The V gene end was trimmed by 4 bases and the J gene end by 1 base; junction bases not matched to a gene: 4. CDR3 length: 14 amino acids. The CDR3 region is CASSSTGDSYEQYF. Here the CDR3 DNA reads TGTGCCAGCAGCTCCACAGGGGATTCCTACGAGCAGTACTTC.

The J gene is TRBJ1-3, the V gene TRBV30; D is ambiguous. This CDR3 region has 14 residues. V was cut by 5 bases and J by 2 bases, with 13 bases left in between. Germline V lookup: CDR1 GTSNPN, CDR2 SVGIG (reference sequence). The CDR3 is CAWVPGPAGNTIYF. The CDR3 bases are TGTGCCTGGGTCCCAGGCCCCGCTGGAAACACCATATATTTT.

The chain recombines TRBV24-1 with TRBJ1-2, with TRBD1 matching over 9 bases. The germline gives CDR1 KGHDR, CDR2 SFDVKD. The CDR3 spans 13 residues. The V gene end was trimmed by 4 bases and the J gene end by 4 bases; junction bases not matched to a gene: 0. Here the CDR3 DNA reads TGTGCCACCAGTGAGACAGGGGGCTATGGCTACACCTTC. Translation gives CATSETGGYGYTF.

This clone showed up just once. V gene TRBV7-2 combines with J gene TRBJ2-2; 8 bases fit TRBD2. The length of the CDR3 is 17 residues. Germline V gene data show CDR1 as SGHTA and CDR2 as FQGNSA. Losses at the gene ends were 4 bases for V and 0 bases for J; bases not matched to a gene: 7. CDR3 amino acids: CASSSRTSRANTGELFF. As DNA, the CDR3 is TGTGCCAGCAGCTCCAGGACTAGCAGAGCGAACACCGGGGAGCTGTTTTTT.

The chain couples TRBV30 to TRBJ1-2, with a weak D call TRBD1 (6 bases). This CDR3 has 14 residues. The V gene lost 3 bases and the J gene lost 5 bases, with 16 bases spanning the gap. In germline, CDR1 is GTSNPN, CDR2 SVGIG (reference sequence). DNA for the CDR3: TGTGCCTGGAGCCCCACAGGGCTAGGTTATGGCTACACCTTC. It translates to CAWSPTGLGYGYTF. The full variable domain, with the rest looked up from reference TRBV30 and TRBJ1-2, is SQTIHQWPATLVQPVGSPLSLECTVEGTSNPNLYWYRQAAGRGLQLLFYSVGIGQISSEVPQNLSASRPQDRQFILSSKKLLLSDSGFYLCAWSPTGLGYGYTFGSGTRLTVV.

Written as DNA, the CDR3 is TGTGCCAGCAGCCACCAACAAAGATTACGGAGCATGAACACTGAAGCTTTCTTT. Protein: CASSHQQRLRSMNTEAFF. The chain uses TRBV4-2 and TRBJ1-1; D remains unclear. The V gene's germline CDR1 is LGHNA and CDR2 YNFKEQ. The CDR3 contains 18 residues. Trimming removed 3 bases at V and 0 bases at J, with 20 bases between.

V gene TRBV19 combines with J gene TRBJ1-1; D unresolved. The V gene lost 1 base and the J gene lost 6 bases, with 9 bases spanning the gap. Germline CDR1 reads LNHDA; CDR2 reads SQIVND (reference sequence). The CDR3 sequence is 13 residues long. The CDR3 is CASSIVLSAEAFF. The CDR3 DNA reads TGTGCCAGTAGTATAGTGCTCTCGGCTGAAGCTTTCTTT. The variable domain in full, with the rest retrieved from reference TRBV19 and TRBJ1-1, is DGGITQSPKYLFRKEGQNVTLSCEQNLNHDAMYWYRQDPGQGLRLIYYSQIVNDFQKGDIAEGYSVSREKKESFPLTVTSAQKNPTAFYLCASSIVLSAEAFFGQGTRLTVV.

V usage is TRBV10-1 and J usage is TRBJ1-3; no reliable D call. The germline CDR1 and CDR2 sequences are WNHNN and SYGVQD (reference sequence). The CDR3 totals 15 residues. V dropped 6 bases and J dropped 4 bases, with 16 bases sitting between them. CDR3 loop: CASSPHGKNGNTIYF. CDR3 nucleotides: TGCGCCAGCAGCCCTCACGGGAAAAACGGAAACACCATATATTTT.